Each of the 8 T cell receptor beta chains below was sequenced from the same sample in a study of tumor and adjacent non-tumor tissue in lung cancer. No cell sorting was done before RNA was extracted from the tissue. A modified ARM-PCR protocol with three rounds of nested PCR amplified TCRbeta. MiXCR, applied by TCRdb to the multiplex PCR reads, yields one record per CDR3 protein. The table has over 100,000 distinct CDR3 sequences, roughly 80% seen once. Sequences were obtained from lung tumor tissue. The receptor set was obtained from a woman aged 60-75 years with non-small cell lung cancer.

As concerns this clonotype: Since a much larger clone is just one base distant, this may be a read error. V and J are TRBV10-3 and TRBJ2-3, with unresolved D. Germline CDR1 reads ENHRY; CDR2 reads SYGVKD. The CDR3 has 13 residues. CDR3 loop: CAIRDGYTDRQYF. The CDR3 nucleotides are TGTGCCATCAGGGACGGGTACACAGATAGGCAGTATTTT.

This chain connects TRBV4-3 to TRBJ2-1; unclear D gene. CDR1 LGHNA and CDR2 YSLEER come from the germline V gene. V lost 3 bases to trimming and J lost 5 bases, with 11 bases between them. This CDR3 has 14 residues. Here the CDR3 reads CASSQVYANNEQFF. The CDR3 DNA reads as TGCGCCAGCAGCCAGGTCTACGCGAACAATGAGCAGTTCTTC.

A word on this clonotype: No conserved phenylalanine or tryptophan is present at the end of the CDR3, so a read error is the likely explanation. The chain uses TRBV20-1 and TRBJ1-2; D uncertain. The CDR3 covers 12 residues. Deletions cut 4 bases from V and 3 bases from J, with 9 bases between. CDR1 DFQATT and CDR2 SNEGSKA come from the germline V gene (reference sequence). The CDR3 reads CSATTTYYGYTS. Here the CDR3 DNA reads TGCAGTGCTACTACCACCTACTATGGCTACACCTCC.

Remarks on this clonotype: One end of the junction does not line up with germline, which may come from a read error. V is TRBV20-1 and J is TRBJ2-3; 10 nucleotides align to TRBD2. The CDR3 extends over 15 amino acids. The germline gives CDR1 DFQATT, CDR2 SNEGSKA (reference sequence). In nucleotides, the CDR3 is TGCAGTGCTAGACAGCGGGGGGGCGGCATAGATAAGCAGTATTTT. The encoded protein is CSARQRGGGIDKQYF.

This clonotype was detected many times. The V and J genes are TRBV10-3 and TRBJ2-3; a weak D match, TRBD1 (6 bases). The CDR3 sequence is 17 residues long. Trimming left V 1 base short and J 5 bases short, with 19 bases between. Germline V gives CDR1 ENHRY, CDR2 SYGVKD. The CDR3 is CAISEWGRPASRDTQYF. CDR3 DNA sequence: TGTGCCATCAGTGAGTGGGGGCGGCCCGCGAGTAGAGATACGCAGTATTTT.

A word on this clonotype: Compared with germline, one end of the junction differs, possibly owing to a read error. Here the CDR3 reads CSAGDAVPDTQYF. CDR3 nucleotides: TGTAGTGCTGGGGACGCAGTTCCAGATACGCAGTATTTT. The chain couples TRBV20-1 to TRBJ2-3, with D perhaps TRBD1 or TRBD2 (5 bases each). The CDR3 runs to 13 residues. The germline V gene has CDR1 DFQATT and CDR2 SNEGSKA (reference sequence).

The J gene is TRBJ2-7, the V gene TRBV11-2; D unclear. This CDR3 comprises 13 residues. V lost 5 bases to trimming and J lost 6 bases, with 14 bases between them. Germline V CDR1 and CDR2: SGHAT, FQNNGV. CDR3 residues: CASSLTSQREQYF. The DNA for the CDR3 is TGTGCCAGCAGCCTTACTTCCCAGCGCGAGCAGTACTTC.

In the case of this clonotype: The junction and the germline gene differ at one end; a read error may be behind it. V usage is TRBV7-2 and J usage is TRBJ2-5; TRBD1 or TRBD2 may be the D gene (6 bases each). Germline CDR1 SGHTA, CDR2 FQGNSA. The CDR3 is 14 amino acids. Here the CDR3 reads CASSFGGGEETQYF. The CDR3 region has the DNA TGTGCCAGCAGCTTTGGGGGCGGGGAAGAGACCCAGTACTTT.